The 19 T cell receptor beta chains given below trace back to one sample, sequenced in a study of OX40 agonist ivuxolimab in advanced cancers. The protocol was immunoSEQ multiplex PCR, while the TCRdb copy is restricted to in-frame clones and leaves out a portion. The data show roughly 56,000 clones, roughly 84% seen once. This specimen was CD4+ or CD8+ T cells sorted from blood, taken in a trial of the OX40 agonist ivuxolimab. These receptors were collected from an adult with an advanced solid tumor such as melanoma, head and neck, liver or kidney cancer.

The V gene is TRBV15, the J gene TRBJ2-3; D remains ambiguous. CDR3 length: 15 amino acids. V was shortened by 2 bases and J by 0 bases, with 9 bases between the two germline ends. CDR1 LNHNV and CDR2 YYDKDF come from the germline V gene (reference sequence). In nucleotides, the CDR3 is TGTGCCACCAGCAGAACCGGGCAAAGCACAGATACGCAGTATTTT. Translation: CATSRTGQSTDTQYF.

V is TRBV6-5 and J is TRBJ2-3, with TRBD2 identical over 9 bases. The germline V gene encodes CDR1 MNHEY and CDR2 SVGAGI. This CDR3 comprises 13 residues. J was trimmed by 4 bases and V by 7 bases; bases with no gene match: 3. The CDR3 loop reads CASKIAGADTQYF. CDR3 in DNA: TGTGCCAGCAAAATAGCGGGGGCAGATACGCAGTATTTT.

The rearrangement joins TRBV6-5 to TRBJ2-3, with 7 nucleotides matching TRBD1. Germline loops: CDR1 MNHEY, CDR2 SVGAGI. This CDR3 is 14 amino acids long. Trimming at V came to 2 bases and at J to 5 bases, leaving 4 bases not matched to a gene. In nucleotides, the CDR3 is TGTGCCAGCAGTTACCGACAGGGAAGAGATACGCAGTATTTT. Residues: CASSYRQGRDTQYF.

The V and J genes are TRBV9 and TRBJ2-2; no definite D call. CDR1 and CDR2 from the germline V gene are SGDLS and YYNGEE. Trimming left V 5 bases short and J 2 bases short, with 13 bases between. CDR3 size: 15 residues. The CDR3: CASSTKPGNTGELFF. The CDR3 DNA is TGTGCCAGCAGTACCAAACCAGGTAACACCGGGGAGCTGTTTTTT.

J is TRBJ2-3 and V is TRBV2; D gene unclear. Germline V gives CDR1 SNHLY, CDR2 FYNNEI. V was shortened by 4 bases and J by 0 bases, with 14 bases between the two germline ends. This CDR3 has 16 amino acids. The CDR3 loop is CASSVLGQTSTDTQYF. The CDR3 DNA is TGTGCCAGCAGTGTGCTAGGCCAGACTAGCACAGATACGCAGTATTTT.

The chain employs TRBV5-6 and TRBJ2-7; D call uncertain. Between the trimmed V and J ends, which lost 1 base and 5 bases, there was a span of 7 bases. Germline values: CDR1 SGHDT, CDR2 YYEEEE. This CDR3 contains 12 residues. For the CDR3, the DNA is TGTGCCAGCAGCTTGATGAAGGACGAGCAGTACTTC. It translates to CASSLMKDEQYF. Based on the CDR3 plus reference TRBV5-6 and TRBJ2-7, the full variable domain is DAGVTQSPTHLIKTRGQQVTLRCSPKSGHDTVSWYQQALGQGPQFIFQYYEEEERQRGNFPDRFSGHQFPNYSSELNVNALLLGDSALYLCASSLMKDEQYFGPGTRLTVT.

This clone has more than one count but fewer than ten. The rearrangement links TRBV7-8 to TRBJ2-2; no definite D call. This CDR3 comprises 16 residues. V lost 1 base, J lost 4 bases, and 13 bases lay in between. Per germline, CDR1 SGHVS and CDR2 FQNEAQ. The CDR3 DNA follows: TGTGCCAGCAGCTTAGACACGGTGTTTAGCACCGGGGAGCTGTTTTTT. Translated: CASSLDTVFSTGELFF.

This chain links TRBV9 with TRBJ2-2; D perhaps matches TRBD1 (6 bases). The V and J ends lost 4 bases and 8 bases respectively, with 12 bases between them. This CDR3 is 13 amino acids long. CDR1 and CDR2 (germline): SGDLS, YYNGEE. CDR3 DNA sequence: TGTGCCAGCAGCCGAACAGGGCGGGGGGAGCTGTTTTTT. Translating it yields CASSRTGRGELFF.

This chain connects TRBV11-3 to TRBJ2-1, with 10 bases that match TRBD2. The V gene's germline CDR1 is SGHNT and CDR2 YENEEA. The CDR3 runs 15 residues. Trimming at V came to 5 bases and at J to 5 bases, leaving 6 bases not matched to a gene. Written as DNA, the CDR3 is TGTGCCAGCAGCGCACTGGGACTAGCGAACAATGAGCAGTTCTTC. Translated, it gives CASSALGLANNEQFF.

Only one count was recorded for this clone. This chain joins TRBV28 and TRBJ2-2; D is perhaps TRBD2 (5 bases). V was pared by 5 bases and J by 0 bases, with 16 bases between. Germline V CDR1 and CDR2: MDHEN, SYDVKM. CDR3 length: 17 residues. The CDR3 loop is CASSLSSGISNTGELFF. CDR3 DNA sequence: TGTGCCAGCAGTCTTTCTTCGGGAATTTCGAACACCGGGGAGCTGTTTTTT.

The chain recombines TRBV5-6 with TRBJ1-1; D might be TRBD1 (5 bases). This CDR3 region has 14 residues. Trimming shortened V by 5 bases and J by 4 bases, and 15 bases separated the two germline ends. Germline-derived CDR1 and CDR2 are SGHDT and YYEEEE. The CDR3 sequence: CASRRPGFTTEAFF. The CDR3 bases are TGTGCCAGCAGGCGACCAGGGTTTACCACTGAAGCTTTCTTT.

The rearrangement links TRBV10-3 to TRBJ2-1; D gene ambiguous. Trimming took 4 bases from V and 5 from J, leaving 9 bases between them. This CDR3 is built from 13 residues. Germline lookup yields CDR1 ENHRY and CDR2 SYGVKD. CDR3 nucleotide sequence: TGTGCCATCAGTGTGCCGGATCACAATGAGCAGTTCTTC. The encoded protein is CAISVPDHNEQFF.

This chain connects TRBV19 to TRBJ1-2; TRBD1 agrees at 7 bases. The V gene end was trimmed by 5 bases and the J gene end by 7 bases; junction bases not matched to a gene: 10. Germline V gene data show CDR1 as LNHDA and CDR2 as SQIVND (reference sequence). The CDR3 is 14 amino acids. The CDR3 nucleotides are TGTGCCAGTAGTGCAGACAGGGCCAGGGGTGGCTACACCTTC. Translation: CASSADRARGGYTF.

V is TRBV28 and J is TRBJ1-2, with 10 bases aligning to TRBD1. The CDR3 has 15 residues. CDR1 and CDR2 (germline): MDHEN, SYDVKM. The junction had 11 bases not matched to a gene; V was cut back by 5 bases and J by 8 bases. The CDR3 loop is CASSPSDRGDTGYTF. Written as DNA, the CDR3 is TGTGCCAGCAGTCCATCGGACAGGGGGGATACGGGCTACACCTTC.

This clone appeared a single time. The chain carries TRBV10-3 and TRBJ2-7; D gene uncertain. Trimming shortened V by 0 bases and J by 7 bases, and 10 bases separated the two germline ends. Germline V gives CDR1 ENHRY, CDR2 SYGVKD. This CDR3 has 13 residues. CDR3 bases: TGTGCCATCAGTGAGTCGGGTACGGGTGAGCAGTACTTC. Its protein product is CAISESGTGEQYF.

The chain couples TRBV6-1 to TRBJ2-7; 15 nucleotides agree with TRBD2. The germline V gene encodes CDR1 MNHNS and CDR2 SASEGT. Trimming at V came to 5 bases and at J to 7 bases, leaving 3 bases not matched to a gene. The CDR3 covers 14 residues. CDR3 DNA sequence: TGTGCCAGCAGTTTCGGACTAGCGGGAGGGGAGCAGTACTTC. Its translation is CASSFGLAGGEQYF.

This chain connects TRBV29-1 to TRBJ1-2, with a weak D call TRBD1 (5 bases). V was trimmed by 0 bases and J by 5 bases, leaving 13 bases between them. The CDR3 covers 14 residues. Germline V lookup: CDR1 SQVTM, CDR2 ANQGSEA. The CDR3 region is CSVEEGTLLYGYTF. The CDR3 DNA follows: TGCAGCGTTGAAGAGGGGACCCTACTATATGGCTACACCTTC.

The J gene is TRBJ2-1, the V gene TRBV2; 14 nucleotides align to TRBD2. The germline V gene has CDR1 SNHLY and CDR2 FYNNEI. J was trimmed by 7 bases and V by 6 bases; bases with no gene match: 5. The CDR3 spans 15 residues. This CDR3 reads CASRLRTSGGNEQFF. The CDR3 DNA reads TGTGCCAGCAGGCTCAGGACTAGCGGGGGGAATGAGCAGTTCTTC.

J is TRBJ1-2 and V is TRBV11-2; 8 nucleotides match TRBD1. After removal of 3 bases from V and 6 bases from J, the junction contained 18 bases not matched to a gene. CDR1 is SGHAT and CDR2 is FQNNGV in the germline V gene. The CDR3 has 18 amino acids. Written as DNA, the CDR3 is TGTGCCAGCAGCTTTCAAAGGGGACAGGATAGGACGATTGATGGCTACACCTTC. Protein: CASSFQRGQDRTIDGYTF. Together with reference TRBV11-2 and TRBJ1-2, the CDR3 gives the full variable domain: EAGVAQSPRYKIIEKRQSVAFWCNPISGHATLYWYQQILGQGPKLLIQFQNNGVVDDSQLPKDRFSAERLKGVDSTLKIQPAKLEDSAVYLCASSFQRGQDRTIDGYTFGSGTRLTVV.